These 21 T cell receptor beta chains share one sample of origin, sequenced in a study of post-analysis software for immune sequencing data (dated by TCRdb to the mid-2010s). The investigation overall reported the following: Significantly higher frequencies in patients than in controls were found for a few TRBV segments, including TRBV5-6, TRBV5-1 and TRBV20-1.

No cognate antigen is known for these TCRs. The library was obtained by PCR. Sequencing used an Illumina HiSeq 2500. Unique molecular identifiers were incorporated into TCR beta cDNA libraries to reduce PCR and sequencing biases. TCRdb reran the public reads through fastp at Q25 and MiXCR, keeping productive beta chains. Every CDR3 protein is listed once, alongside the most common genes and DNA of its rows. The table for this sample lists about 540,000 distinct CDR3 sequences; approximately 34% of them were counted only once. About 5.6% of the sample is taken by the ten largest. The sample comprised blood. These TCRs come from a girl under 18 with multiple sclerosis.

This clonotype was observed a handful of times. The rearrangement joins TRBV5-5 to TRBJ2-7; the D gene is possibly TRBD1 (7 bases). The CDR3 totals 15 residues. Germline lookup yields CDR1 SGHKS and CDR2 YYEKEE (reference sequence). The V end lost 2 bases, the J end lost 0 bases, and 12 bases lay between the germline ends. CDR3 sequence reads: CASSFRGVSSYEQYF. CDR3 nucleotide sequence: TGTGCCAGCAGCTTCAGGGGGGTTAGCTCCTACGAGCAGTACTTC.

Turning to this clonotype: Mismatch with germline at one junction end may stem from a read error. This chain connects TRBV11-2 to TRBJ1-5; D unclear. CDR3 size: 16 residues. Germline lookup yields CDR1 SGHAT and CDR2 FQNNGV. The CDR3 nucleotides are TGCGCCAGCAGCTTAGGTCCGCCAAGGGTTGGTGGGCCCCAGCATTTT. It is translated as CASSLGPPRVGGPQHF.

To note about this clonotype: Relative to the germline gene, one junction end is altered; a read error may explain this. The rearrangement uses TRBV18 and TRBJ2-4; TRBD2 matches at 8 bases. The closer fit of TRBJ2-7 to the DNA end suggests the J call may be wrong. The CDR3 covers 15 residues. CDR1 is KGHSH, CDR2 LQKENI, per germline. The CDR3 region is CASSPPSGTRNEQYF. CDR3 bases: TGTGCCAGTTCACCACCCTCAGGGACTAGGAACGAGCAGTACTTC.

This sequence joins TRBV2 and TRBJ2-1; 12 bases are shared with TRBD2. V shed 7 bases and J 10 bases; nucleotides not matched to a gene: 8. Per germline, CDR1 SNHLY and CDR2 FYNNEI. This CDR3 region has 14 residues. The CDR3 region is CASMRTSGAVEQFF. CDR3 in DNA: TGTGCCAGCATGAGGACTAGCGGGGCTGTCGAGCAGTTCTTC.

The gene calls are TRBV13 and TRBJ2-1, with TRBD2 identical over 9 bases. Germline V lookup: CDR1 PRHDT, CDR2 FYEKMQ (reference sequence). This CDR3 region has 16 residues. The V segment lost 5 bases and the J segment 7 bases; nucleotides outside the gene matches: 12. CDR3 in DNA: TGTGCCAGCAGCCCCTCGACCGGGACTAGCAGGAATGAGCAGTTCTTC. Amino acid sequence: CASSPSTGTSRNEQFF. Full variable domain (outside the CDR3, taken from reference TRBV13 and TRBJ2-1): AAGVIQSPRHLIKEKRETATLKCYPIPRHDTVYWYQQGPGQDPQFLISFYEKMQSDKGSIPDRFSAQQFSDYHSELNMSSLELGDSALYFCASSPSTGTSRNEQFFGPGTRLTVL.

This clonotype was seen a handful of times. CDR3 sequence: CASSVNTGRPNEKLFF. CDR3 in DNA: TGTGCCAGCAGCGTCAACACAGGGCGTCCTAATGAAAAACTGTTTTTT. J is TRBJ1-4 and V is TRBV12-3 or TRBV12-4, with D possibly matching TRBD1 (6 bases). V lost 6 bases to trimming and J lost 3 bases, with 17 bases between them. This CDR3 has 16 residues.

A remark on this clonotype: A much bigger clone sits one base away, suggesting this may be a read error. The CDR3 DNA reads TGTGTCACCAGTGAATCAGGGCGCGGGACCCAGTACTTC. It encodes CVTSESGRGTQYF. This rearrangement joins TRBV24-1 to TRBJ2-7, with D possibly being TRBD1 (5 bases). The J call is doubtful: the DNA matches TRBJ2-5 better. Germline V gene sequence: CDR1 KGHDR, CDR2 SFDVKD. The CDR3 runs 13 residues.

V usage is TRBV5-1 and J usage is TRBJ2-3; tentatively, D is TRBD1 (6 bases). The CDR3 length is 15 residues. The V end lost 5 bases, the J end lost 3 bases, and 16 bases lay between the germline ends. Germline-derived CDR1 and CDR2 are SGHRS and YFSETQ. This CDR3 is CASSQQGSSTDTQYF. The DNA of the CDR3 is TGCGCCAGCAGTCAACAGGGTTCATCGACAGATACGCAGTATTTT.

This clonotype was counted a few times. The chain links TRBV29-1 to TRBJ2-5; a weak D match, TRBD2 (7 bases). V was pared by 4 bases and J by 5 bases, with 17 bases between. CDR1 is SQVTM and CDR2 is ANQGSEA in the germline V gene. This CDR3 is 14 amino acids long. As DNA, the CDR3 is TGCAGCGTTGCACAACGGGGGGCGAGGGAGACCCAGTACTTC. Translating gives CSVAQRGARETQYF. Variable domain in full (rest from reference TRBV29-1 and TRBJ2-5): SAVISQKPSRDICQRGTSLTIQCQVDSQVTMMFWYRQQPGQSLTLIATANQGSEATYESGFVIDKFPISRPNLTFSTLTVSNMSPEDSSIYLCSVAQRGARETQYFGPGTRLLVL.

Remarks on this clonotype: A junction end diverges from the germline sequence, so it may reflect a read error. The chain has TRBV7-9 and TRBJ2-2, with D tentatively TRBD2 (7 bases). CDR3 size: 16 residues. Germline V gene data show CDR1 as SEHNR and CDR2 as FQNEAQ (reference sequence). For the CDR3, the DNA is TGTGCCGGCAGCTCCGTCGGAGGGGGGGCGACCGGGGAGCTGTTTTTT. Translating it yields CAGSSVGGGATGELFF.

This clonotype has just one count. V usage is TRBV4-2 and J usage is TRBJ2-7, with TRBD2 matching 13 bases. Trimming at V came to 0 bases and at J to 7 bases, leaving 15 bases not matched to a gene. Germline CDR1 reads LGHNA; CDR2 reads YNFKEQ. The CDR3 runs 19 residues. The chain's CDR3 is CASSQEPGLAGASYNEQYF. In DNA, the CDR3 is TGTGCCAGCAGCCAAGAACCCGGACTAGCGGGGGCGTCCTACAATGAGCAGTACTTC.

This clonotype was observed at least ten times. This chain joins TRBV18 and TRBJ2-7, with D unresolved. Germline V gives CDR1 KGHSH, CDR2 LQKENI. V lost 0 bases and J 0 bases, leaving 3 bases between the germline ends. CDR3 length: 13 amino acids. The CDR3 sequence is CASSPPSSYEQYF. The CDR3 DNA reads TGTGCCAGCTCACCACCCAGCTCCTACGAGCAGTACTTC.

The CDR3 spells CASSSGTSGRGEQFF. The CDR3 nucleotides are TGTGCCAGCAGTTCGGGGACTAGCGGGAGGGGAGAGCAGTTCTTC. The chain recombines TRBV27 with TRBJ2-1; 16 nucleotides line up with TRBD2. Germline V gives CDR1 MNHEY, CDR2 SMNVEV (reference sequence). The CDR3 sequence is 15 residues long. The trim removed 4 bases at V and 10 bases at J, leaving 4 bases unmatched.

The genes are TRBV5-6 and TRBJ2-7; D may correspond to TRBD1 or TRBD2 (5 bases each). The CDR3 has 14 residues. Germline V gene sequence: CDR1 SGHDT, CDR2 YYEEEE. The V end lost 1 base, the J end lost 4 bases, and 12 bases lay between the germline ends. The CDR3: CASSLPGQRYEQYF. CDR3 DNA sequence: TGTGCCAGCAGCTTGCCGGGGCAGCGGTACGAGCAGTACTTC.

V and J are TRBV12-3 or TRBV12-4 and TRBJ2-1, with D tentatively TRBD2 (5 bases). The CDR3 covers 13 residues. The V and J ends lost 1 base and 13 bases respectively, with 14 bases between them. The CDR3 spells CASSLVPGLNQFF. The CDR3 region has the DNA TGTGCCAGCAGTTTAGTCCCGGGGTTGAACCAGTTCTTC.

The chain combines TRBV7-9 with TRBJ2-2; no reliable D call. The length of the CDR3 is 15 residues. Germline V gene lookup returns CDR1 SEHNR and CDR2 FQNEAQ (reference sequence). Trimming left V 3 bases short and J 3 bases short, with 11 bases between. CDR3 loop: CASSLTTPDTGELFF. The CDR3 DNA follows: TGTGCCAGCAGCTTGACGACACCGGACACCGGGGAGCTGTTTTTT. The full variable domain, rest sourced from reference TRBV7-9 and TRBJ2-2, is DTGVSQNPRHKITKRGQNVTFRCDPISEHNRLYWYRQTLGQGPEFLTYFQNEAQLEKSRLLSDRFSAERPKGSFSTLEIQRTEQGDSAMYLCASSLTTPDTGELFFGEGSRLTVL.

V is TRBV20-1 and J is TRBJ2-1; D is perhaps TRBD2 (7 bases). CDR1 and CDR2 (germline): DFQATT, SNEGSKA (reference sequence). Trimming removed 3 bases from V and 8 bases from J, with 14 bases in between. The CDR3 spans 13 residues. CDR3 in DNA: TGCAGTGCTAGTGGACTAGGGGGAGATGAGCAGTTCTTC. As protein: CSASGLGGDEQFF.

J is TRBJ1-5 and V is TRBV12-3 or TRBV12-4; possibly TRBD1 for D (6 bases). The CDR3 sequence is 14 residues long. Trimming took off 1 base at V and 7 bases at J, with 11 bases between the two ends. DNA of the CDR3: TGTGCCAGCAGTTTAGAGAACAGGGCCCAGCCCCAGCATTTT. This gives the protein CASSLENRAQPQHF.

The CDR3 protein is CASSLVGRQPQHF. The CDR3 DNA sequence: TGTGCCAGCAGCTTAGTGGGGCGTCAGCCCCAGCATTTT. This chain uses TRBV7-2 with TRBJ1-5; D might be TRBD1 (5 bases). The germline V gene has CDR1 SGHTA and CDR2 FQGNSA. Deletions cut 1 base from V and 6 bases from J, with 7 bases between. The CDR3 loop spans 13 amino acids.

In DNA, the CDR3 is TGTGCCAGTAGTAGGGAGGGGGCGAACACTGAAGCTTTCTTT. Translated: CASSREGANTEAFF. The chain links TRBV19 to TRBJ1-1; 7 positions match TRBD1. With V trimmed by 4 bases and J by 1 base, 3 bases remained unmatched. The CDR3 extends over 14 amino acids. Germline V gene sequence: CDR1 LNHDA, CDR2 SQIVND (reference sequence).

There are a few counts of this clonotype. The gene calls are TRBV4-1 and TRBJ1-5; 7 bases agree with TRBD1. Per germline, CDR1 MGHRA and CDR2 YSYEKL. V gave up 4 bases and J gave up 4 bases; unmatched junction bases: 4. CDR3 length equals 14 residues. Written as DNA, the CDR3 is TGCGCCAGCAGCCGAGGGACAGTTAATCAGCCCCAGCATTTT. Amino acids: CASSRGTVNQPQHF.